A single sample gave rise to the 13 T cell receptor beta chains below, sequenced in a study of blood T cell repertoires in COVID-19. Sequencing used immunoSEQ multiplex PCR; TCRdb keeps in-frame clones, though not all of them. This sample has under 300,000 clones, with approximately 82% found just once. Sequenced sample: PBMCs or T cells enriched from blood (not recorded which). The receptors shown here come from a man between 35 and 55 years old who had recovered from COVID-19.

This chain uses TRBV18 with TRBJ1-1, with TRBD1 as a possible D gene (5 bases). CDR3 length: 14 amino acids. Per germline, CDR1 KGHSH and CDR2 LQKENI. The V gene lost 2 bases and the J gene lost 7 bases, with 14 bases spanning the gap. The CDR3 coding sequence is TGTGCCAGCTCACCAGCATCGGGGGGTATTGAAGCTTTCTTT. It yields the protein CASSPASGGIEAFF.

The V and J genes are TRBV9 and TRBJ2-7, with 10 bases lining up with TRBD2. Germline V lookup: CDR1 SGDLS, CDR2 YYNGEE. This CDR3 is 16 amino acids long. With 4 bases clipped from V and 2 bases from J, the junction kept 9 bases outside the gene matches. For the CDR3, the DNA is TGTGCCAGCAGCCCCCACAAAGCGGGAGGGCCCTACGAGCAGTACTTC. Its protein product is CASSPHKAGGPYEQYF.

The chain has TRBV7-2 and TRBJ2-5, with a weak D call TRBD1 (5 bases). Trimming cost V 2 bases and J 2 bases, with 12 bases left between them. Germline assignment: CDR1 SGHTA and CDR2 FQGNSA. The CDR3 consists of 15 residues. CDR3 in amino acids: CASSLTGLGQETQYF. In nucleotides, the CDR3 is TGTGCCAGCAGCTTAACAGGATTGGGACAAGAGACCCAGTACTTC.

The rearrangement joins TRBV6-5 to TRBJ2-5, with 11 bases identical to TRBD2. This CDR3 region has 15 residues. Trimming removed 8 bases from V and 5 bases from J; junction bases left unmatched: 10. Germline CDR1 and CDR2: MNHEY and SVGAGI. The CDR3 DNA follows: TGTGCCAGCCTACTCGGGACTAGCGGCCGGGAGACCCAGTACTTC. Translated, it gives CASLLGTSGRETQYF.

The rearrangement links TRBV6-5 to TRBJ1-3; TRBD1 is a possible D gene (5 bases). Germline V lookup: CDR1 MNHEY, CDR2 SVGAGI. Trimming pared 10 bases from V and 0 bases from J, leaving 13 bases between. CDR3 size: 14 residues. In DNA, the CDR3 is TGTGCCACCTCGTCCAGGGACTCTGGAAACACCATATATTTT. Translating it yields CATSSRDSGNTIYF.

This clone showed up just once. For the CDR3, the DNA is TGTGCCAGCAGCTCCCGACAGACTGCAACTAATGAAAAACTGTTTTTT. It codes for CASSSRQTATNEKLFF. The rearrangement joins TRBV13 to TRBJ1-4; weak D call: TRBD1 (5 bases). The CDR3 has 16 amino acids. V was shortened by 4 bases and J by 0 bases, with 12 bases between the two germline ends. CDR1 is PRHDT, CDR2 FYEKMQ, per germline (reference sequence).

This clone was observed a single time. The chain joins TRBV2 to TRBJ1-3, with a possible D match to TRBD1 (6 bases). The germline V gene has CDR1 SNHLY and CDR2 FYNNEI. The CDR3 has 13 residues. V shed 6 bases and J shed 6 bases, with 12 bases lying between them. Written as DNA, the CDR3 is TGTGCCAGCAGCCAGGGGTCCCTAAACACCATATATTTT. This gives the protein CASSQGSLNTIYF.

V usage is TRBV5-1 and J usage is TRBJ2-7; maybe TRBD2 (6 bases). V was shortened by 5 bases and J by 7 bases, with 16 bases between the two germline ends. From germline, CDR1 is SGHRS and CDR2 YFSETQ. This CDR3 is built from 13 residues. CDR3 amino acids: CASSAGLRGEQYF. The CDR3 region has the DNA TGCGCCAGCAGTGCCGGCCTCCGGGGGGAGCAGTACTTC.

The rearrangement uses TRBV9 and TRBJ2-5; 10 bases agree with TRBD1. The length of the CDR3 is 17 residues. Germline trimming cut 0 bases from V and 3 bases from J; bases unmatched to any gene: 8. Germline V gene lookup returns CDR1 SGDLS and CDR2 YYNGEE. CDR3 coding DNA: TGTGCCAGCAGCGTAGAACCGGGACAGGGGTTGGAAGAGACCCAGTACTTC. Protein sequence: CASSVEPGQGLEETQYF.

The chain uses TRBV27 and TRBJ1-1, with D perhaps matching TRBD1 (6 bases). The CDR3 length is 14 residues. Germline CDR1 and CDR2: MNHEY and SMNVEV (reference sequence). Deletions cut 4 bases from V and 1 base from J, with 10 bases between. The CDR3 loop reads CASSSQDRNTEAFF. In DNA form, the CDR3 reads TGTGCCAGCAGTTCCCAGGACAGGAACACTGAAGCTTTCTTT.

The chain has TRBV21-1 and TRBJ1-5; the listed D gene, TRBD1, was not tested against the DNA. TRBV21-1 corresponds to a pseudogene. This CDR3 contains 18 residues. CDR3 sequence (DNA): TGTGCCAGCAGCTTAAAACCGGTAACAGGATGGTGGAATCAGCCCCAGCATTTT. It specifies CASSLKPVTGWWNQPQHF.

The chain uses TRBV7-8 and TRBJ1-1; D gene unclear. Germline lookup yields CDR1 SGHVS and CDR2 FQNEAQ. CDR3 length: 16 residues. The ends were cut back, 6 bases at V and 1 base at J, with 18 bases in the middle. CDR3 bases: TGTGCCAGCAGACAGTACCCTGGGTACGGGAACACTGAAGCTTTCTTT. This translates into CASRQYPGYGNTEAFF.

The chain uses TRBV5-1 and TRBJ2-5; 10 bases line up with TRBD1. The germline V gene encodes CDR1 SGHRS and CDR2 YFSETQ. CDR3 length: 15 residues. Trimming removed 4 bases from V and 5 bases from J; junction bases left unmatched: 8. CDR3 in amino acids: CASSRPTGGRETQYF. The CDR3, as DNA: TGCGCCAGCAGCAGACCGACAGGGGGCCGTGAGACCCAGTACTTC.